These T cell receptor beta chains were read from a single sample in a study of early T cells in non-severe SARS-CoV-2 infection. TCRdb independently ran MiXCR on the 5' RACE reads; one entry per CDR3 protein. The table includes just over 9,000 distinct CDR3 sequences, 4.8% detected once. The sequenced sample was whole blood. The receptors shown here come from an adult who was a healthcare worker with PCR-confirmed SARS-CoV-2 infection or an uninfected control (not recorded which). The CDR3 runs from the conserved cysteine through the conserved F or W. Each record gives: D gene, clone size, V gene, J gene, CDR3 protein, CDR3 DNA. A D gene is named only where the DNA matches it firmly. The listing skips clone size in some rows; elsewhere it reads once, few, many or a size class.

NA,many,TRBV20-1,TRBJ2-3,CSASGTSDTQYF,TGCAGTGCCTCCGGGACATCGGATACGCAGTATTTT
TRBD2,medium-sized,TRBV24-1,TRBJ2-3,CATSDFRVAGGSDTQYF,TGTGCCACCAGTGATTTTCGCGTTGCGGGAGGCAGTGATACGCAGTATTTT
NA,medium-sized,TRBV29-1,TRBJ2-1,CSVERGGHEQFF,TGCAGCGTTGAGAGAGGGGGGCATGAGCAGTTCTTC
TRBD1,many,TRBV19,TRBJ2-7,CASSFRGQGKEQYF,TGTGCCAGTAGCTTTCGGGGACAGGGGAAGGAGCAGTACTTC
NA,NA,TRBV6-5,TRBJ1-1,CASSSRMNTEAFF,TGTGCCAGCAGTAGTCGAATGAACACTGAAGCTTTCTTT
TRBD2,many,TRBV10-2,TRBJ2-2,CASLLAADTGELFF,TGCGCCAGCCTTCTAGCGGCTGACACCGGGGAGCTGTTTTTT
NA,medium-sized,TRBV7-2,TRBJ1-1,CASSPRLTVIEGTEAFF,TGTGCCAGCAGCCCTCGTTTGACGGTTATCGAGGGGACTGAAGCTTTCTTT
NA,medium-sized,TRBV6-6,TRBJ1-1,CASSYMNTEAFF,TGTGCCAGCAGTTACATGAACACTGAAGCTTTCTTT
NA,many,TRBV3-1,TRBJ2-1,CASSPTPTSDNEQFF,TGTGCCAGCAGCCCGACTCCCACGTCCGACAATGAGCAGTTCTTC
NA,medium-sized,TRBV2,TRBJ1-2,CASSPRMYGYTF,TGTGCCAGCAGCCCCCGGATGTATGGCTACACCTTC
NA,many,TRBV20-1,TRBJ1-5,CSASGGGQPQHF,TGCAGTGCTAGCGGGGGCGGACAGCCCCAGCATTTT
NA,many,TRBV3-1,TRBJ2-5,CASSQDGSQYF,TGTGCCAGCAGCCAAGATGGGTCCCAGTACTTC
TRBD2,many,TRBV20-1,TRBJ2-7,CSAPGGLAGVHEQYF,TGCAGTGCTCCTGGGGGACTAGCGGGAGTGCACGAGCAGTACTTC
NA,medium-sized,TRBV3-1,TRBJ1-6,CASSLSWPPLHF,TGTGCCAGCAGCCTCTCTTGGCCGCCCCTCCACTTT
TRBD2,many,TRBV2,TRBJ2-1,CASRSVLAVHEQFF,TGTGCCAGCAGGTCGGTACTAGCGGTCCATGAGCAGTTCTTC
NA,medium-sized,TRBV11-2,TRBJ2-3,CASSLEGRTDTQYF,TGTGCCAGCAGCTTAGAGGGGCGAACAGATACGCAGTATTTT
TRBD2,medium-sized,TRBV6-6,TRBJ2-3,CASSYSQPGGGRDTQYF,TGTGCCAGCAGTTACTCGCAGCCGGGAGGGGGTCGGGATACGCAGTATTTT
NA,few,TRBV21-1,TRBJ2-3,CASSRKGQPHSQYF,TGTGCCAGCAGCCGGAAGGGGCAGCCTCATTCGCAGTATTTT
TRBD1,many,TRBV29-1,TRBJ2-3,CSAIGTGVTDTQYF,TGCAGCGCTATCGGGACAGGGGTCACAGATACGCAGTATTTT
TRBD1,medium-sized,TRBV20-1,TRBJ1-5,CSALQGAGNQPQHF,TGCAGTGCTTTACAGGGGGCTGGCAATCAGCCCCAGCATTTT
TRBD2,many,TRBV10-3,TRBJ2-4,CAISGGLRLAKNIQYF,TGTGCCATCAGTGGGGGACTAAGGCTAGCCAAAAACATTCAGTACTTC
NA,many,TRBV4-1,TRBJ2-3,CASSPTQLGTRSSTDTQYF,TGCGCCAGCAGCCCCACACAATTGGGGACGAGATCTAGCACAGATACGCAGTATTTT
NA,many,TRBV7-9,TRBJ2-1,CASSTMDRLRHNEQFF,TGTGCCAGCAGCACCATGGACCGTCTTCGGCACAATGAGCAGTTCTTC
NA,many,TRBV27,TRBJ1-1,CASSLSSPTEAFF,TGTGCCAGCAGTTTATCGAGTCCCACTGAAGCTTTCTTT
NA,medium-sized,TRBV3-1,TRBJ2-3,CASSQDGIADPMNTQYF,TGTGCCAGCAGCCAAGATGGGATAGCGGACCCCATGAATACGCAGTATTTT
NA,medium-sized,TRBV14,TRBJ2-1,CASSQLNIDNEQFF,TGTGCCAGCAGCCAACTTAATATCGACAATGAGCAGTTCTTC
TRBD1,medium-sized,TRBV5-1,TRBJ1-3,CASSLAGTGGNTIYF,TGCGCCAGCAGCTTGGCCGGGACAGGAGGAAACACCATATATTTT
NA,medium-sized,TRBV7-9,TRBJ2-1,CAGDNEQFF,TGTGCCGGCGACAATGAGCAGTTCTTC
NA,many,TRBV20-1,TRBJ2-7,CSARDTDTLIYEQYF,TGCAGTGCTAGAGATACGGACACTTTGATCTACGAGCAGTACTTC
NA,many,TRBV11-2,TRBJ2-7,CASRLTGTTYEQYF,TGTGCCAGCAGGTTAACCGGGACCACCTACGAGCAGTACTTC
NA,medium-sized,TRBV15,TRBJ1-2,CATSRNPREVKLYGYTF,TGTGCCACCAGCAGAAATCCCAGGGAAGTCAAGCTCTATGGCTACACCTTC
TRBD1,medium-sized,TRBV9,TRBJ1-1,CASSPRGGTGTNTEAFF,TGTGCCAGCAGCCCGAGAGGGGGGACAGGGACGAACACTGAAGCTTTCTTT
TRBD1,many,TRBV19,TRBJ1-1,CASSMGQGRTEAFF,TGTGCCAGTAGTATGGGACAGGGGCGGACTGAAGCTTTCTTT
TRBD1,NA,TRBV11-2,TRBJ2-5,CASSSTGTGQETQYF,TGTGCCAGCAGCTCCACCGGGACAGGGCAAGAGACCCAGTACTTC
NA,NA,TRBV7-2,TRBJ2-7,CASSHPGPGRNEQYF,TGTGCCAGCAGCCATCCGGGCCCGGGGAGGAACGAGCAGTACTTC
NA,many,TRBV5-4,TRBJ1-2,CASSSPVLGNYGYTF,TGTGCCAGCAGCTCCCCGGTCTTGGGTAACTATGGCTACACCTTC
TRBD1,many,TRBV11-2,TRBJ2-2,CASSFRFQGADTGELFF,TGTGCCAGCAGCTTTCGGTTCCAGGGGGCGGACACCGGGGAGCTGTTTTTT
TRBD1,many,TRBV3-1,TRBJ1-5,CASSWFDRVGQPQHF,TGTGCCAGCAGCTGGTTCGACAGGGTCGGTCAGCCCCAGCATTTT
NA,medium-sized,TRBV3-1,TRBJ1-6,CASSQDPVPLHF,TGTGCCAGCAGCCAAGATCCGGTGCCCCTCCACTTT
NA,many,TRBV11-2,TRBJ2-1,CASSLERTPGFEQFF,TGTGCCAGCAGCTTAGAAAGGACTCCCGGCTTTGAGCAGTTCTTC
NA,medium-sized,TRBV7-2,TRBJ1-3,CASSLEGGSYSGNTIYF,TGTGCCAGCAGCTTAGAAGGCGGCTCATACTCTGGAAACACCATATATTTT
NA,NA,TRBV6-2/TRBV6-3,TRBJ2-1,CASGDRPPYNEQFF,TGTGCCAGCGGAGACAGGCCCCCCTACAATGAGCAGTTCTTC
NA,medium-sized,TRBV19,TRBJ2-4,CASLQRNIQYF,TGTGCCAGTCTGCAGAGAAACATTCAGTACTTC
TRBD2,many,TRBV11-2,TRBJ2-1,CASSGTSGSRRNNEQFF,TGTGCCAGCAGCGGGACTAGCGGGAGCCGCCGCAACAATGAGCAGTTCTTC
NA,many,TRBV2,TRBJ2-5,CASTLTAQETQYF,TGTGCCAGCACCCTGACAGCACAAGAGACCCAGTACTTC
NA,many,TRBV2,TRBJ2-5,CASRPRMGGGGQETQYF,TGTGCCAGCAGGCCACGTATGGGGGGAGGGGGCCAAGAGACCCAGTACTTC
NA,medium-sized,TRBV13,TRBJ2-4,CASSSSRGGNIQYF,TGTGCCAGCAGCTCTAGCAGGGGAGGAAACATTCAGTACTTC
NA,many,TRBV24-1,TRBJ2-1,CATSDFKGAYEQFF,TGTGCCACCAGTGATTTCAAGGGAGCCTATGAGCAGTTCTTC
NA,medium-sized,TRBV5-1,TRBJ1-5,CASSSVGGQPQHF,TGCGCCAGCAGCTCTGTCGGGGGTCAGCCCCAGCATTTT
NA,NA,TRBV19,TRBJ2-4,CASNFGSGLAKNIQYF,TGTGCCAGTAATTTTGGGTCAGGTTTAGCCAAAAACATTCAGTACTTC
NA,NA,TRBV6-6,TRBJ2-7,CASSYSSLMQPLISYEQYF,TGTGCCAGCAGTTACTCCTCCCTAATGCAGCCACTAATCTCCTACGAGCAGTACTTC
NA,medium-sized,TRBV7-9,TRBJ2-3,CASSFLTFDYPDTQYF,TGTGCCAGCAGCTTTCTGACCTTCGACTATCCAGATACGCAGTATTTT
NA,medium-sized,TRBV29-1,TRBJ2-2,CSVDQGSTGELFF,TGCAGCGTTGACCAGGGGAGCACCGGGGAGCTGTTTTTT
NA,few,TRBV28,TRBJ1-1,CASSLWGDEARTEAFF,TGTGCCAGCAGTTTATGGGGAGACGAGGCGCGGACTGAAGCTTTCTTT
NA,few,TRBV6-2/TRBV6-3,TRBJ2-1,CASRHTGGALNEQFF,TGTGCCAGCAGGCACACGGGTGGGGCCCTCAATGAGCAGTTCTTC